These T cell receptor beta chains were read from a single sample in a study of CD8 T cell repertoires and HIV-1 epitope variants. No antigen has been identified for these receptors. Assay used: immunoSEQ multiplex PCR; TCRdb lists only in-frame clones, some missing. Here the sample spans about 4,800 clones, approximately 71% being singletons. Sequencing was carried out using cultured CD8+ T cells derived from PBMCs. The source of these receptors is a male donor with HIV. Both conserved end residues are part of each CDR3. D genes are given only for firm matches. Rows give clone size only sometimes, using once, few, many, or a class for an expanded clone.

v_call: TRBV13; j_call: TRBJ1-6; clone_size: -; d_call: TRBD1; cdr3_nt: TGTGCCAGCAGCTACAATATCGACAGGGAATGGGATTCACCCCTCCACTTT; cdr3_aa: CASSYNIDREWDSPLHF
v_call: TRBV4-1; j_call: TRBJ1-3; clone_size: -; d_call: -; cdr3_nt: TGCGCCAGCAGCCAAGGCCCGTCGACTGGAAACACCATATATTTT; cdr3_aa: CASSQGPSTGNTIYF
v_call: TRBV7-3; j_call: TRBJ2-7; clone_size: few; d_call: -; cdr3_nt: TGTGCCAGCAGCCTAGCTCCGGGCTACGAGCAGTACTTC; cdr3_aa: CASSLAPGYEQYF
v_call: TRBV11-2; j_call: TRBJ2-1; clone_size: -; d_call: TRBD2; cdr3_nt: TGTGCCAGCAGCTTAGTTCCGAAGACTAGCGGGGTTTACTACAATGAGCAGTTCTTC; cdr3_aa: CASSLVPKTSGVYYNEQFF
v_call: TRBV28; j_call: TRBJ1-5; clone_size: -; d_call: -; cdr3_nt: TGTGCCAGCAGTTTACGGAGCTTCGGCAATCAGCCCCAGCATTTT; cdr3_aa: CASSLRSFGNQPQHF
v_call: TRBV6-5; j_call: TRBJ2-1; clone_size: once; d_call: -; cdr3_nt: TGTGCCAGCACCCCCGCTAGCGTCCGTTACAATGAGCAGTTCTTC; cdr3_aa: CASTPASVRYNEQFF
v_call: TRBV28; j_call: TRBJ2-2; clone_size: once; d_call: -; cdr3_nt: TGTGCCAGCAGTCAGTTGAACACCGGGGAGCTGTTTTTT; cdr3_aa: CASSQLNTGELFF
v_call: TRBV11-2; j_call: TRBJ2-1; clone_size: once; d_call: TRBD2; cdr3_nt: TGTGCCAGCAGCTTAGTGGGGGAGGGCGAGCAGTTCTTC; cdr3_aa: CASSLVGEGEQFF
v_call: TRBV28; j_call: TRBJ2-1; clone_size: -; d_call: -; cdr3_nt: TGTGCCAGCAGTTTCGAGGGGGGGCTTTACAATGAGCAGTTCTTC; cdr3_aa: CASSFEGGLYNEQFF
v_call: TRBV6-1; j_call: TRBJ1-6; clone_size: -; d_call: -; cdr3_nt: TGTGCCAGCAGTCGACAGCCGAAGGATAATTCACCCCTCCACTTT; cdr3_aa: CASSRQPKDNSPLHF
v_call: TRBV10-2; j_call: TRBJ2-1; clone_size: -; d_call: TRBD2; cdr3_nt: TGCGCCAGCAGTGAGGTATCTAGCGGGGGGGCGGAGCAGTTCTTC; cdr3_aa: CASSEVSSGGAEQFF
v_call: TRBV4-3; j_call: TRBJ2-1; clone_size: -; d_call: -; cdr3_nt: TGCGCCAGCAGCCCCATAAATGGAGGGGGCGGGTTCAATGAGCAGTTCTTC; cdr3_aa: CASSPINGGGGFNEQFF
v_call: TRBV4-1; j_call: TRBJ2-7; clone_size: few; d_call: -; cdr3_nt: TGCGCCAGCAGCCCTCTGATAGAGGGGCCGTACGAGCAGTACTTC; cdr3_aa: CASSPLIEGPYEQYF
v_call: TRBV5-4; j_call: TRBJ2-7; clone_size: few; d_call: -; cdr3_nt: TGTGCCAGCAGCTACCGTAAAGGGGGGCTCAGCGAGCAGTACTTC; cdr3_aa: CASSYRKGGLSEQYF
v_call: TRBV5-1; j_call: TRBJ1-4; clone_size: once; d_call: -; cdr3_nt: TGCGCCAGCAGCTTAGGTGAAAAACTGTTTTTT; cdr3_aa: CASSLGEKLFF
v_call: TRBV7-9; j_call: TRBJ2-2; clone_size: -; d_call: TRBD1; cdr3_nt: TGTGCCAGCAGCTTTTCGACAGGGGGACTGGGGGAGCTGTTTTTT; cdr3_aa: CASSFSTGGLGELFF
v_call: TRBV7-2; j_call: TRBJ2-3; clone_size: -; d_call: TRBD2; cdr3_nt: TGTGCCAGCAGCCCCCGATTGGGGGGGGTAGCAGATACGCAGTATTTT; cdr3_aa: CASSPRLGGVADTQYF
v_call: TRBV9; j_call: TRBJ1-1; clone_size: -; d_call: TRBD1; cdr3_nt: TGTGCCAGCAGCGCGACAGGGGCGATGAACACTGAAGCTTTCTTT; cdr3_aa: CASSATGAMNTEAFF
v_call: TRBV5-1; j_call: TRBJ2-1; clone_size: -; d_call: -; cdr3_nt: TGCGCCAGCAGCTTGCGTCAGAACAATGAGCAGTTCTTC; cdr3_aa: CASSLRQNNEQFF
v_call: TRBV2; j_call: TRBJ2-7; clone_size: -; d_call: -; cdr3_nt: TGTGCCAGCCATCCTCTAGCGCACGCTGACTCCTACGAGCAGTACTTC; cdr3_aa: CASHPLAHADSYEQYF
v_call: TRBV9; j_call: TRBJ2-5; clone_size: few; d_call: -; cdr3_nt: TGTGCCAGCACCAGCCCGAGGACCCAGTACTTC; cdr3_aa: CASTSPRTQYF
v_call: TRBV9; j_call: TRBJ1-5; clone_size: -; d_call: -; cdr3_nt: TGTGCCAGCAGCGTAGATTGGACAAGCAATCAGCCCCAGCATTTT; cdr3_aa: CASSVDWTSNQPQHF
v_call: TRBV19; j_call: TRBJ1-4; clone_size: -; d_call: -; cdr3_nt: TGTGCCAGTAGTAACAAGGAAAAACTGTTTTTT; cdr3_aa: CASSNKEKLFF
v_call: TRBV6-5; j_call: TRBJ2-7; clone_size: -; d_call: TRBD1; cdr3_nt: TGTGCCAGCAGTTACGAAGGGACAGGGGAGATCGAGCAGTACTTC; cdr3_aa: CASSYEGTGEIEQYF
v_call: TRBV5-6; j_call: TRBJ1-2; clone_size: -; d_call: -; cdr3_nt: TGTGCCAGCAGCGCGGGTACTTATGGCTACACCTTC; cdr3_aa: CASSAGTYGYTF
v_call: TRBV6-5; j_call: TRBJ1-1; clone_size: -; d_call: -; cdr3_nt: TGTGCCAGCAGGACTTCCTCCGAAGAAGCTTTCTTT; cdr3_aa: CASRTSSEEAFF
v_call: TRBV10-2; j_call: TRBJ2-7; clone_size: -; d_call: -; cdr3_nt: TGCGCCAGCAACTCTGTGGAATACGAGCAGTACTTC; cdr3_aa: CASNSVEYEQYF
v_call: TRBV4-3; j_call: TRBJ1-1; clone_size: -; d_call: -; cdr3_nt: TGCGCCAGCAGCCAAGAAGGCGGCCTCATGAACACTGAAGCTTTCTTT; cdr3_aa: CASSQEGGLMNTEAFF
v_call: TRBV5-6; j_call: TRBJ2-3; clone_size: -; d_call: TRBD1; cdr3_nt: TGTGCCAGCAGCGGACAGGGCCTGCCCCATCCAGATACGCAGTATTTT; cdr3_aa: CASSGQGLPHPDTQYF
v_call: TRBV4-1; j_call: TRBJ1-5; clone_size: few; d_call: -; cdr3_nt: TGCGCCAGCAGCCTCCATCTAAATCAGCCCCAGCATTTT; cdr3_aa: CASSLHLNQPQHF
v_call: TRBV7-2; j_call: TRBJ2-7; clone_size: -; d_call: TRBD1; cdr3_nt: TGTGCCAGCAGCTCAAGGACAGGTCTTACCTACGAGCAGTACTTC; cdr3_aa: CASSSRTGLTYEQYF
v_call: TRBV27; j_call: TRBJ2-2; clone_size: -; d_call: TRBD2; cdr3_nt: TGTGCCAGCAGCGATGACCGGACTAGCGGGAGGCCCAACACCGGGGAGCTGTTTTTT; cdr3_aa: CASSDDRTSGRPNTGELFF
v_call: TRBV7-2; j_call: TRBJ2-5; clone_size: -; d_call: -; cdr3_nt: TGTGCCAGCAGCGTAACAGGGGGGGAAGAGACCCAGTACTTC; cdr3_aa: CASSVTGGEETQYF
v_call: TRBV30; j_call: TRBJ2-1; clone_size: -; d_call: -; cdr3_nt: TGTGCCTGGACCGACCTACTGATATCCTACAATGAGCAGTTCTTC; cdr3_aa: CAWTDLLISYNEQFF
v_call: TRBV30; j_call: TRBJ2-1; clone_size: few; d_call: TRBD2; cdr3_nt: TGTGCCTGGAGGGAACCGGGACTAGCTCATGAGCAGTTCTTC; cdr3_aa: CAWREPGLAHEQFF
v_call: TRBV5-1; j_call: TRBJ2-7; clone_size: -; d_call: -; cdr3_nt: TGCGCCAGCAGCCTCAGGGGAGAGGTGACCTACGAGCAGTACTTC; cdr3_aa: CASSLRGEVTYEQYF
v_call: TRBV5-5; j_call: TRBJ2-3; clone_size: -; d_call: -; cdr3_nt: TGTGCCAGCAGCTTATGGGGACCCACAGATACGCAGTATTTT; cdr3_aa: CASSLWGPTDTQYF
v_call: TRBV21-1; j_call: TRBJ1-1; clone_size: -; d_call: -; cdr3_nt: TGTGCCAGCAGCGAAAGGACTGAAGCTTTCTTT; cdr3_aa: CASSERTEAFF
v_call: TRBV6-5; j_call: TRBJ2-7; clone_size: -; d_call: -; cdr3_nt: TGTGCCAGCAGACCTATTGGGGGCTACGAGCAGTACTTC; cdr3_aa: CASRPIGGYEQYF
v_call: TRBV7-2; j_call: TRBJ2-7; clone_size: -; d_call: TRBD1; cdr3_nt: TGTGCCAGCAGCGACGGACAGGGGTTCGGGTCCTACGAGCAGTACTTC; cdr3_aa: CASSDGQGFGSYEQYF